This TCR beta chain originates from a study of blood T cell repertoires in COVID-19. This clone appeared once. Data came from immunoSEQ multiplex PCR; TCRdb stores just in-frame clones and leaves some out. The data contain a few hundred thousand clones, roughly 80% of them seen just once; the ten biggest clones take up 3.4%. Between the trimmed V and J ends, which lost 5 bases and 4 bases, there was a span of 15 bases. The CDR3 contains 14 residues. Germline CDR1 MDHEN, CDR2 SYDVKM. J is TRBJ2-7 and V is TRBV28; tentatively, D is TRBD1 (6 bases). Sequences were obtained from peripheral blood. The sequence was collected from a woman aged 18-29 years with acute or convalescent COVID-19. The CDR3 DNA reads as TGTGCCAGCAGTCAAATACAGGGATGGTACGAGCAGTACTTC. Its translation is CASSQIQGWYEQYF.